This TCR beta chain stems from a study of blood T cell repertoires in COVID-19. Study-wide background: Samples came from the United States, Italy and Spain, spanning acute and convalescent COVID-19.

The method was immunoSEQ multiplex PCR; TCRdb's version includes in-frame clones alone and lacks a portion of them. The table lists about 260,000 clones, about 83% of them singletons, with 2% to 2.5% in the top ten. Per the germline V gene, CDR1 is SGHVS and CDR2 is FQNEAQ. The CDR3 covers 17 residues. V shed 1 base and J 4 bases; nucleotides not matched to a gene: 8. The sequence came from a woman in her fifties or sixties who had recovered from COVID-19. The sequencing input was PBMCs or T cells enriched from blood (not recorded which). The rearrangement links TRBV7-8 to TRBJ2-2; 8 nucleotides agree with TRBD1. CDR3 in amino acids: CASSLGGTGGLTGELFF. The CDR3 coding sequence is TGTGCCAGCAGCTTAGGCGGAACAGGGGGTCTCACCGGGGAGCTGTTTTTT.